This passage covers 30 T cell receptor beta chains from one sample sequenced in a study of blood T cell repertoires in COVID-19. The assay was immunoSEQ multiplex PCR, and TCRdb's table has in-frame clones only and misses some. This table has hundreds of thousands of clones, more than 80% appearing once. Sample: peripheral blood. The source of these receptors is a woman aged 25 to 39 with active or convalescent COVID-19.

The gene calls are TRBV2 and TRBJ2-5; D perhaps matches TRBD1 (6 bases). Trimming shortened V by 5 bases and J by 5 bases, and 18 bases separated the two germline ends. CDR1 and CDR2 from the germline V gene are SNHLY and FYNNEI. The CDR3 loop spans 15 amino acids. For the CDR3, the DNA is TGTGCCAGCAGTATCCTCCGGGCAAGGGGGGAGACCCAGTACTTC. Translation gives CASSILRARGETQYF.

The rearrangement joins TRBV10-3 to TRBJ2-7; 9 bases are a match to TRBD1. J gave up 4 bases and V 6 bases, and 4 bases lay outside the gene matches. Germline assignment: CDR1 ENHRY and CDR2 SYGVKD. This CDR3 spans 13 amino acids. CDR3 nucleotide sequence: TGTGCCATCAGAGATGACAGGGGGTACGAGCAGTACTTC. Its protein is CAIRDDRGYEQYF.

J is TRBJ1-1 and V is TRBV11-3; D not certain. CDR3 length: 13 amino acids. Germline CDR1 reads SGHNT; CDR2 reads YENEEA. V dropped 8 bases and J dropped 4 bases, with 14 bases sitting between them. CDR3: CASGPEGSTEAFF. The CDR3 DNA follows: TGTGCCAGCGGACCGGAGGGTTCCACTGAAGCTTTCTTT.

The chain recombines TRBV19 with TRBJ2-2; TRBD2 agrees at 8 bases. Germline V gives CDR1 LNHDA, CDR2 SQIVND (reference sequence). The CDR3 contains 14 residues. With V trimmed by 4 bases and J by 6 bases, 4 bases remained unmatched. This chain's CDR3 is CASSSREGSGELFF. CDR3 bases: TGTGCCAGTAGTAGCCGGGAGGGTTCCGGGGAGCTGTTTTTT. Looking up the rest from reference TRBV19 and TRBJ2-2 gives the full variable domain: DGGITQSPKYLFRKEGQNVTLSCEQNLNHDAMYWYRQDPGQGLRLIYYSQIVNDFQKGDIAEGYSVSREKKESFPLTVTSAQKNPTAFYLCASSSREGSGELFFGEGSRLTVL.

The chain uses TRBV19 and TRBJ2-2; D unresolved. Trimming took 5 bases from V and 6 from J, leaving 13 bases between them. Germline CDR1 LNHDA, CDR2 SQIVND (reference sequence). The CDR3 is 14 residues long. CDR3 DNA: TGTGCCAGTAGTGGGCAGGCCGATTCCGGGGAGCTGTTTTTT. Translated: CASSGQADSGELFF.

The chain combines TRBV14 with TRBJ1-1; 9 positions agree with TRBD1. The CDR3 loop spans 17 amino acids. Germline V gene lookup returns CDR1 SGHDN and CDR2 FVKESK. J was trimmed by 1 base and V by 9 bases; bases with no gene match: 15. The CDR3 spells CASTPHTGGWGNTEAFF. CDR3 in DNA: TGTGCCAGTACACCGCATACAGGGGGCTGGGGGAACACTGAAGCTTTCTTT.

This clone was counted once. The rearrangement joins TRBV7-2 to TRBJ1-4; possibly TRBD1 for D (6 bases). CDR3 size: 14 residues. V lost 5 bases, J lost 3 bases, and 10 bases lay in between. Germline V gene sequence: CDR1 SGHTA, CDR2 FQGNSA. CDR3 DNA: TGTGCCAGCAGCAACGCAGGGGCTAATGAAAAACTGTTTTTT. Translating gives CASSNAGANEKLFF.

V gene TRBV4-2 combines with J gene TRBJ1-4; tentative D call: TRBD1 (6 bases). The CDR3 has 16 amino acids. Per the germline V gene, CDR1 is LGHNA and CDR2 is YNFKEQ. Trimming removed 0 bases at V and 7 bases at J, with 15 bases between. The CDR3 reads CASSQDPRGYGEKLFF. Here the CDR3 DNA reads TGTGCCAGCAGCCAAGATCCCAGGGGTTATGGTGAAAAACTGTTTTTT.

CDR3 in amino acids: CASSPIRDSSETQYF. The CDR3 nucleotides read TGTGCCAGCAGTCCTATCCGGGACAGTTCCGAGACCCAGTACTTC. The V call is TRBV25-1, the J call TRBJ2-5; 7 nucleotides line up with TRBD1. The CDR3 runs to 15 residues. V shed 5 bases, J shed 5 bases, and the junction held 11 bases outside the gene matches. The germline V gene has CDR1 MGHDK and CDR2 SYGVNS.

The chain has TRBV21-1 and TRBJ2-3; the listed D gene, TRBD1, was not tested against the DNA. TRBV21-1 constitutes a pseudogene. This CDR3 contains 16 residues. CDR3 DNA sequence: TGTGCCAGCAGCATACCGCAGGGTTTCCTCACAGATACGCAGTATTTT. Translation gives CASSIPQGFLTDTQYF.

The gene calls are TRBV27 and TRBJ1-4; tentative D call: TRBD1 (6 bases). Trimming left V 4 bases short and J 5 bases short, with 11 bases between. From germline, CDR1 is MNHEY and CDR2 SMNVEV (reference sequence). The length of the CDR3 is 14 residues. CDR3 sequence reads: CASSSWDTNEKLFF. The DNA for the CDR3 is TGTGCCAGCAGTTCCTGGGACACAAATGAAAAACTGTTTTTT.

Worth noting for this clone: One end of the junction is discordant with germline, which a read error may explain. The chain uses TRBV18 and TRBJ2-2, with TRBD1 identical over 7 bases. The CDR3 spans 14 residues. In germline, CDR1 is KGHSH, CDR2 LQKENI. DNA for the CDR3: TGTGCCAGCCGACAGGGCTCGAAAACCGGGGAGCTGTTTTTT. This gives the protein CASRQGSKTGELFF.

The chain combines TRBV6-5 with TRBJ1-6, with no clear D. The CDR3 sequence is 13 residues long. V lost 9 bases and J lost 7, with 13 bases in between. The germline V gene has CDR1 MNHEY and CDR2 SVGAGI. CDR3 residues: CASSDMRNSPLHF. CDR3 DNA sequence: TGTGCCAGTTCTGACATGAGAAATTCACCCCTCCACTTT.

The V call is TRBV6-5, the J call TRBJ1-1; possible D gene TRBD1, 5 bases. V was clipped by 0 bases and J by 7 bases, with 9 bases between them. Germline CDR1 is MNHEY and CDR2 is SVGAGI. This CDR3 contains 13 residues. CDR3 loop: CASSYSAGLEAFF. The CDR3, as DNA: TGTGCCAGCAGTTACTCTGCGGGGCTTGAAGCTTTCTTT.

Note on this clone: This same CDR3 is encoded by further DNA sequences in the sample. This rearrangement joins TRBV6-5 to TRBJ2-7; 7 bases align to TRBD2. The CDR3 contains 13 residues. The V segment lost 5 bases and the J segment 3 bases; nucleotides outside the gene matches: 4. Germline CDR1 reads MNHEY; CDR2 reads SVGAGI. The CDR3 is CASSRTSSYEQYF. DNA for the CDR3: TGTGCCAGCAGTCGGACTAGTAGCTACGAGCAGTACTTC.

J is TRBJ1-1 and V is TRBV29-1; D call uncertain. This CDR3 is 12 amino acids long. The germline V gene has CDR1 SQVTM and CDR2 ANQGSEA. Trimming pared 6 bases from V and 0 bases from J, leaving 8 bases between. The CDR3 nucleotides read TGCAGCGTGGCGCAGGTGAACACTGAAGCTTTCTTT. Translated: CSVAQVNTEAFF.

As to this clone: In the same sample, other DNA sequences code for this CDR3. The V and J genes are TRBV27 and TRBJ1-1, with unresolved D. V dropped 6 bases and J dropped 0 bases, with 5 bases sitting between them. Germline CDR1 and CDR2: MNHEY and SMNVEV (reference sequence). The CDR3 consists of 12 residues. The CDR3 here is CASSTVNTEAFF. For the CDR3, the DNA is TGTGCCAGCAGCACAGTGAACACTGAAGCTTTCTTT.

This chain uses TRBV2 with TRBJ1-1; a weak D match, TRBD1 (5 bases). Deletions cut 10 bases from V and 1 base from J, with 10 bases between. The V gene's germline CDR1 is SNHLY and CDR2 FYNNEI. The CDR3 contains 12 residues. Here the CDR3 DNA reads TGTGCCACACGGGGGTCGAACACTGAAGCTTTCTTT. Its protein is CATRGSNTEAFF.

The chain is built from TRBV12-3 or TRBV12-4 and TRBJ2-5, with D uncertain. V lost 6 bases and J 1 base, leaving 3 bases between the germline ends. The CDR3 totals 11 residues. CDR3 protein: CASSFQETQYF. The CDR3 bases are TGTGCCAGCAGCTTCCAAGAGACCCAGTACTTC.

The J gene is TRBJ2-5, the V gene TRBV24-1; D gene ambiguous. The V gene lost 5 bases and the J gene lost 5 bases, with 8 bases spanning the gap. Germline V CDR1 and CDR2: KGHDR, SFDVKD. The CDR3 is 12 residues long. The CDR3 nucleotides read TGTGCCACCAGTGCGGGTGAGGAGACCCAGTACTTC. It codes for CATSAGEETQYF.

This CDR3 reads CSASLASGAYEQYF. CDR3 DNA: TGCAGTGCTAGTCTGGCTAGCGGGGCCTACGAGCAGTACTTC. The chain carries TRBV20-1 and TRBJ2-7, with 9 positions matching TRBD2. J gave up 2 bases and V 3 bases, and 5 bases lay outside the gene matches. Germline-derived CDR1 and CDR2 are DFQATT and SNEGSKA (reference sequence). There are 14 residues in the CDR3.

The J gene is TRBJ2-2, the V gene TRBV7-8; the D gene is possibly TRBD2 (5 bases). Between the trimmed V and J ends, which lost 1 base and 6 bases, there was a span of 15 bases. This CDR3 spans 16 amino acids. From germline, CDR1 is SGHVS and CDR2 FQNEAQ. The CDR3 reads CASSLGVVGAAGELFF. CDR3 nucleotide sequence: TGTGCCAGCAGCTTAGGGGTGGTGGGAGCGGCCGGGGAGCTGTTTTTT.

This clone was seen a few times. The CDR3, as DNA: TGTGCCAGCAGTGACTCAGCGGGGGGGCCAGATACGCAGTATTTT. Amino acids: CASSDSAGGPDTQYF. V and J are TRBV6-4 and TRBJ2-3; the match to TRBD2 covers 10 bases. V dropped 0 bases and J dropped 4; count of bases not matched to a gene: 1. The germline V gene encodes CDR1 MRHNA and CDR2 SNTAGT. The CDR3 totals 15 residues.

This clone has just one count. The chain couples TRBV18 to TRBJ2-5; no definite D call. Germline loops: CDR1 KGHSH, CDR2 LQKENI. V lost 6 bases, J lost 2 bases, and 10 bases lay in between. CDR3 length equals 13 residues. As DNA, the CDR3 is TGTGCCAGCTCCTCCGGGTCACAAGAGACCCAGTACTTC. The encoded protein is CASSSGSQETQYF.

This clone occurred once. The rearrangement joins TRBV3-1 (or the pseudogene TRBV3-2) to TRBJ1-1, with 10 bases fitting TRBD1. The germline gives CDR1 LGHDT, CDR2 YNNKEL (reference sequence). This CDR3 has 20 residues. The V gene end was trimmed by 1 base and the J gene end by 3 bases; junction bases not matched to a gene: 17. The CDR3 loop is CASSQAYGQGVRHTDTEAFF. The CDR3 DNA follows: TGTGCCAGCAGCCAAGCTTACGGACAGGGGGTCCGGCATACGGACACTGAAGCTTTCTTT.

Notes on this clone: A junction boundary mismatches the germline segment, possibly from a read error. The chain recombines TRBV2 with TRBJ2-5, with 7 bases that match TRBD2. The germline V gene has CDR1 SNHLY and CDR2 FYNNEI. The CDR3 totals 14 residues. CDR3 bases: TGTGCCAGCAGGAGAGAGACTAGCCAACAGACCCAGTACTTC. Translation: CASRRETSQQTQYF.

V and J are TRBV4-2 and TRBJ2-7, with 8 bases that match TRBD1. J was trimmed by 0 bases and V by 1 base; bases with no gene match: 11. Germline lookup yields CDR1 LGHNA and CDR2 YNFKEQ. The CDR3 contains 18 residues. As DNA, the CDR3 is TGTGCCAGCAGCCAAGGGCCGTTTGGGACAGGCTACTCCTACGAGCAGTACTTC. This sequence encodes CASSQGPFGTGYSYEQYF.

The chain carries TRBV27 and TRBJ1-5, with 8 bases lining up with TRBD1. Trimming at V came to 0 bases and at J to 4 bases, leaving 2 bases not matched to a gene. Looked up from germline, CDR1 is MNHEY and CDR2 is SMNVEV (reference sequence). The CDR3 runs 15 residues. Here the CDR3 reads CASSLSDRENQPQHF. For the CDR3, the DNA is TGTGCCAGCAGTTTATCGGACAGGGAGAATCAGCCCCAGCATTTT.

The chain is built from TRBV27 and TRBJ1-2; 9 nucleotides agree with TRBD1. The CDR3 has 13 amino acids. V lost 11 bases, J lost 10 bases, and 14 bases stayed unmatched. The germline V gene encodes CDR1 MNHEY and CDR2 SMNVEV (reference sequence). CDR3 nucleotides: TGTGCCTGCCGGGACAGGGTAACTATGGACTACACCTTC. Encoded protein: CACRDRVTMDYTF.

The chain links TRBV6-6 to TRBJ2-3; 9 bases match TRBD2. Germline lookup yields CDR1 MNHNY and CDR2 SVGAGI (reference sequence). This CDR3 spans 16 amino acids. V lost 4 bases to trimming and J lost 3 bases; unmatched junction nucleotides: 8. The chain's CDR3 is CASSWVSGSLTDTQYF. Here the CDR3 DNA reads TGTGCCAGCAGTTGGGTTAGCGGGAGCTTAACAGATACGCAGTATTTT.